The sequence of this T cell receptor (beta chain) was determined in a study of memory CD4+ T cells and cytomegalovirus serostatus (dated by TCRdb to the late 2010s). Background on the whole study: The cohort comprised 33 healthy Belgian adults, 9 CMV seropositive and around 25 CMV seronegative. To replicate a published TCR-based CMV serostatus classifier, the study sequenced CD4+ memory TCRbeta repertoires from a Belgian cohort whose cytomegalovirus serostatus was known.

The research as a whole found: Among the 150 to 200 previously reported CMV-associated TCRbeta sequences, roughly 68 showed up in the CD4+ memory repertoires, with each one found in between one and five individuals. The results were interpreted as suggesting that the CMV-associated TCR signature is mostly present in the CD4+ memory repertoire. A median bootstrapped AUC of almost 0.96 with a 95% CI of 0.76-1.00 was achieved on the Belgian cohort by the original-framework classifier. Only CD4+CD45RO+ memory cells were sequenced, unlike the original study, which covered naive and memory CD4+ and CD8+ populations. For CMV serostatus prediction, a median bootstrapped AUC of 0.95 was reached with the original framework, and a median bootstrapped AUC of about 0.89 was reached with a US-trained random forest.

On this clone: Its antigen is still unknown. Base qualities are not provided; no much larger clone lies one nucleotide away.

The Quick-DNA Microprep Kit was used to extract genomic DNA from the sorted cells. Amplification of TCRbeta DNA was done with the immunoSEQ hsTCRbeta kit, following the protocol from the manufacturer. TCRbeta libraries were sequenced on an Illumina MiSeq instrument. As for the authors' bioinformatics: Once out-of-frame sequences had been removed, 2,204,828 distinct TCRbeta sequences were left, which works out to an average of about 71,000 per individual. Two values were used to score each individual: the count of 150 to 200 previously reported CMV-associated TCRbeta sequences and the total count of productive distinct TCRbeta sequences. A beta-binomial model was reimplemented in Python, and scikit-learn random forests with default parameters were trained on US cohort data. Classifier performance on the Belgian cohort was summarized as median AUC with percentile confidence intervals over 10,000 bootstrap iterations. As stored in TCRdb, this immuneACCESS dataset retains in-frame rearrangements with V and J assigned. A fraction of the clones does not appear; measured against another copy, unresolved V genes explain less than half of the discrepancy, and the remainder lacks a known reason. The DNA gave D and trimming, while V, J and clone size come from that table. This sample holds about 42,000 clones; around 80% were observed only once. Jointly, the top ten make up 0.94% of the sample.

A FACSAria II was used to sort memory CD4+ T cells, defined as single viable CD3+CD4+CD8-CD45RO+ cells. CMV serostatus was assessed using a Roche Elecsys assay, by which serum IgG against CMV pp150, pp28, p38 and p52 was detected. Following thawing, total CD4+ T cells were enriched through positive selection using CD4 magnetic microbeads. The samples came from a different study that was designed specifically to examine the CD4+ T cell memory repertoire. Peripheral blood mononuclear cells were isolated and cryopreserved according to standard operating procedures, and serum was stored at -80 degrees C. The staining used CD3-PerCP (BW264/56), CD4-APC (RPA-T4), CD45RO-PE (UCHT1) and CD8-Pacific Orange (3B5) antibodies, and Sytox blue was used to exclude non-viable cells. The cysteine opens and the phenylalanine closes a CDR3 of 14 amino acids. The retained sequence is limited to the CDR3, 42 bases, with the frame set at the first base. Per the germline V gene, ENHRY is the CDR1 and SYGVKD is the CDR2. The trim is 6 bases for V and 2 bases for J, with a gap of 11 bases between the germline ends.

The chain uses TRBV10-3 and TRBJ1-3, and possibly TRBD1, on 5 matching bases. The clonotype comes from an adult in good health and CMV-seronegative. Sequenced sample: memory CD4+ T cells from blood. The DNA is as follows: TGTGCCATCAGGGATGGGACGGCTGGAAACACCATATATTTT. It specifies CAIRDGTAGNTIYF.